The rows below give T cell receptor beta chains drawn from one sample of a study of cytomegalovirus exposure and HLA in healthy donors. The data were produced by immunoSEQ multiplex PCR, yet TCRdb's version contains in-frame clones alone and is incomplete. The table lists about 66,000 clones, 97% of them singletons. Material for sequencing was PBMCs. These receptors all stem from a woman aged 18-29 years in good health and CMV-seropositive. The CDR3 runs from the conserved cysteine through the conserved F or W. The D gene is left open where the match is weak. Size tells how often a clone was seen (once, few, many) or the class of an expanded clone, and some rows leave it out.

d_call,clone_size,j_call,v_call,cdr3_aa,cdr3_nt
.,.,TRBJ1-1,TRBV2,CASTDTEAFF,TGTGCCAGCACGGACACTGAAGCTTTCTTT
TRBD2,once,TRBJ2-7,TRBV27,CASSLSSGGSYEQYF,TGTGCCAGCAGTTTATCTAGCGGGGGTTCCTACGAGCAGTACTTC
.,.,TRBJ1-2,TRBV28,CASSLNRNYGYTF,TGTGCCAGCAGTTTAAACAGAAACTATGGCTACACCTTC
.,.,TRBJ2-7,TRBV19,CASSPGTTGEQYF,TGTGCCAGTAGTCCGGGGACAACGGGCGAGCAGTACTTC
TRBD2,.,TRBJ2-1,TRBV7-8,CASSSGTSGTRSYNEQFF,TGTGCCAGCAGCTCCGGGACTAGCGGGACAAGATCCTACAATGAGCAGTTCTTC
TRBD1,.,TRBJ2-5,TRBV7-9,CASSLGTGTETQYF,TGTGCCAGCAGCTTAGGGACAGGGACAGAGACCCAGTACTTC
TRBD2,.,TRBJ2-3,TRBV5-1,CASSAGGLETQYF,TGCGCCAGCAGCGCGGGAGGTTTGGAAACGCAGTATTTT
.,.,TRBJ2-1,TRBV30,CAWNLLGHNEQFF,TGTGCCTGGAACCTACTAGGTCACAATGAGCAGTTCTTC
.,.,TRBJ2-1,TRBV11-2,CASSLDRTTYDEQFF,TGTGCCAGCAGCTTAGATCGGACTACCTACGATGAGCAGTTCTTC
TRBD1,few,TRBJ2-7,TRBV7-7,CASSPGTGTYEQYF,TGTGCTAGCAGCCCCGGGACAGGGACCTACGAGCAGTACTTC
TRBD2,.,TRBJ2-3,TRBV11-2,CASSLRTSGSPDTQYF,TGTGCCAGCAGCTTAAGAACTAGCGGTAGCCCAGATACGCAGTATTTT
TRBD2,.,TRBJ2-5,TRBV19,CASSWTSGEYQETQYF,TGTGCCAGTAGTTGGACTAGCGGGGAGTACCAAGAGACCCAGTACTTC
.,.,TRBJ2-3,TRBV7-3,CASSLSRGTFTDTQYF,TGTGCCAGCAGCTTATCTCGGGGGACCTTCACAGATACGCAGTATTTT
TRBD2,.,TRBJ2-5,TRBV5-5,CASSLGTSGIQETQYF,TGTGCCAGCAGCTTAGGTACTAGCGGAATACAAGAGACCCAGTACTTC
TRBD1,.,TRBJ1-2,TRBV7-2,CASSFRDRERSTF,TGTGCCAGCAGCTTCCGGGACAGGGAGCGTAGCACCTTC
TRBD1,.,TRBJ1-4,TRBV28,CASSLRDRSQVTNEKLFF,TGTGCCAGCAGCCTGCGGGACAGGTCCCAAGTAACTAATGAAAAACTGTTTTTT
.,.,TRBJ2-1,TRBV10-1,CASSGREIDEQFF,TGCGCCAGCAGTGGGCGGGAAATCGATGAGCAGTTCTTC
TRBD1,.,TRBJ2-7,TRBV6-1,CASSARGPRWYF,TGTGCCAGCAGTGCCAGGGGGCCCCGGTGGTACTTC
TRBD2,.,TRBJ2-5,TRBV4-2,CASSQEMGGRALETQYF,TGTGCCAGCAGCCAAGAGATGGGCGGGAGGGCCCTTGAGACCCAGTACTTC
.,once,TRBJ2-2,TRBV5-1,CASMYGSSGELFF,TGCGCCAGCATGTACGGGAGTTCCGGGGAGCTGTTTTTT
.,.,TRBJ2-3,TRBV30,CAWNPGVGEDTQYF,TGTGCCTGGAATCCAGGGGTGGGGGAGGATACGCAGTATTTT
.,.,TRBJ1-2,TRBV10-3,CAIQIRDKGYGYTF,TGTGCCATCCAGATTCGGGATAAGGGCTATGGCTACACCTTC
.,once,TRBJ2-7,TRBV4-1,CASSPVQDNSYEQYF,TGCGCCAGCAGCCCAGTCCAGGACAACTCCTACGAGCAGTACTTC
TRBD1,.,TRBJ1-1,TRBV19,CASSIGRDRATEAFF,TGTGCCAGTAGTATAGGCCGGGACAGGGCCACTGAAGCTTTCTTT
TRBD2,.,TRBJ2-5,TRBV2,CASRATSGKETQYF,TGTGCCAGCAGGGCGACTAGCGGGAAAGAGACCCAGTACTTC
.,.,TRBJ2-7,TRBV28,CASSLKGHPGSYEQYF,TGTGCCAGCAGTTTAAAAGGACACCCGGGTTCCTACGAGCAGTACTTC
.,once,TRBJ2-7,TRBV5-6,CASSSRYLSSYEQYF,TGTGCCAGCAGTTCTCGGTACTTGTCATCCTACGAGCAGTACTTC
TRBD1,.,TRBJ2-7,TRBV18,CASSPNRGVSYEQYF,TGTGCCAGCTCACCAAACAGGGGAGTTTCCTACGAGCAGTACTTC
.,.,TRBJ2-7,TRBV4-1,CASSQERGGGNEQYF,TGCGCCAGCAGCCAAGAGCGGGGAGGAGGTAACGAGCAGTACTTC
.,.,TRBJ2-7,TRBV10-3,CAISESGGDEQYF,TGTGCCATCAGTGAGTCCGGAGGGGACGAGCAGTACTTC
TRBD1,.,TRBJ2-1,TRBV5-5,CASSLRTGMLNEQFF,TGTGCCAGCAGCTTGAGGACAGGGATGCTCAATGAGCAGTTCTTC
.,once,TRBJ1-1,TRBV7-2,CASSSGVMNTEAFF,TGTGCCAGCAGCTCAGGGGTCATGAACACTGAAGCTTTCTTT
TRBD1,.,TRBJ1-5,TRBV19,CASSIKGQGNQPQHF,TGTGCCAGTAGTATAAAGGGACAGGGCAATCAGCCCCAGCATTTT
.,once,TRBJ2-7,TRBV6-5,CASSPRVMGYEQYF,TGTGCCAGCAGTCCCAGGGTAATGGGGTACGAGCAGTACTTC
.,.,TRBJ2-2,TRBV4-1,CASSQDRVSELPTGELFF,TGCGCCAGCAGCCAAGATAGAGTTAGCGAGCTACCCACCGGGGAGCTGTTTTTT
TRBD1,.,TRBJ1-1,TRBV5-1,CASSPTGGNTEAFF,TGCGCCAGCAGCCCTACAGGGGGCAACACTGAAGCTTTCTTT
TRBD1,.,TRBJ1-4,TRBV9,CASSPWQGQDNEKLFF,TGTGCCAGCAGCCCCTGGCAGGGACAGGATAATGAAAAACTGTTTTTT
.,.,TRBJ1-1,TRBV2,CATETSRQEAFF,TGTGCCACCGAGACCTCGAGACAGGAAGCTTTCTTT
.,once,TRBJ2-2,TRBV12-5,CASAAESYTGELFF,TGTGCTAGTGCGGCGGAAAGTTACACCGGGGAGCTGTTTTTT
.,.,TRBJ2-1,TRBV19,CASSPGQTYNEQFF,TGTGCCAGTAGTCCCGGACAGACCTACAATGAGCAGTTCTTC
TRBD2,.,TRBJ2-3,TRBV19,CASSMGASGQPSTDTQYF,TGTGCCAGTAGTATGGGCGCTAGCGGGCAACCTAGCACAGATACGCAGTATTTT
TRBD1,.,TRBJ1-3,TRBV4-1,CASSMDRAGNTIYF,TGCGCCAGCAGCATGGACAGGGCTGGAAACACCATATATTTT
TRBD1,.,TRBJ2-7,TRBV30,CAWWAGTGGYEQYF,TGTGCCTGGTGGGCGGGGACAGGGGGCTACGAGCAGTACTTC
.,.,TRBJ2-2,TRBV7-3,CASSSPGLKNTGELFF,TGTGCCAGCAGCTCCCCGGGACTCAAGAACACCGGGGAGCTGTTTTTT
.,.,TRBJ2-7,TRBV14,CASSQKPYGEQAPYEQYF,TGTGCCAGCAGCCAGAAGCCCTATGGGGAGCAAGCTCCTTACGAGCAGTACTTC
TRBD1,.,TRBJ1-2,TRBV18,CASSPWDRGDYGYTF,TGTGCCAGCTCACCTTGGGACAGGGGGGACTATGGCTACACCTTC